Listed below are T cell receptor beta chains from one sample, sequenced in a study of shared clonotypes between healthy human individuals. Profiled with immunoSEQ multiplex PCR; TCRdb holds only in-frame clones, not every one. The data show approximately 740,000 clones, with around 92% seen just once and 24% held by the top ten. Specimen: naive CD8+ T cells sorted from blood. The receptor set was obtained from a man aged 25-45 years in good health. CDR3s include the opening cysteine and the closing phenylalanine or tryptophan. D genes are given only for firm matches. Clone size is stated in some rows and not others, as once, few, many or a class when expanded.

j_call	d_call	v_call	clone_size	cdr3_aa	cdr3_nt
TRBJ2-7	.	TRBV4-1	.	CASSQGSVSPWISYEQYF	TGCGCCAGCAGCCAAGGGTCGGTCTCCCCCTGGATATCCTACGAGCAGTACTTC
TRBJ2-3	TRBD2	TRBV11-2	.	CASSLGLAGGFTDTQYF	TGTGCCAGCAGCTTAGGTCTAGCGGGAGGGTTCACAGATACGCAGTATTTT
TRBJ2-7	.	TRBV28	.	CASSLFGEEFSYEQYF	TGTGCCAGCAGCCTATTTGGGGAAGAGTTCTCCTACGAGCAGTACTTC
TRBJ2-7	.	TRBV30	.	CAWSVWEEGYEQYF	TGTGCCTGGAGTGTGTGGGAGGAGGGCTACGAGCAGTACTTC
TRBJ2-7	TRBD2	TRBV10-2	.	CASSGGDYPYEQYF	TGCGCCAGCAGTGGTGGGGACTACCCCTACGAGCAGTACTTC
TRBJ2-1	TRBD2	TRBV30	.	CAWTSLLLANNNEQFF	TGTGCCTGGACCAGCCTCTTACTAGCGAATAACAATGAGCAGTTCTTC
TRBJ2-7	.	TRBV6-5	.	CASSYDSHEQYF	TGTGCCAGCAGTTATGACAGTCACGAGCAGTACTTC
TRBJ2-1	TRBD2	TRBV7-2	.	CASSVRLADEQFF	TGTGCCAGCAGCGTCCGACTAGCTGATGAGCAGTTCTTC
TRBJ2-5	TRBD2	TRBV7-9	once	CASSFTPTSGETQYF	TGTGCCAGCAGCTTCACCCCGACTAGCGGAGAGACCCAGTACTTC
TRBJ2-5	.	TRBV9	.	CASSPDQETQYF	TGTGCCAGCAGCCCAGACCAAGAGACCCAGTACTTC
TRBJ2-7	.	TRBV10-2	.	CASSTYEQYF	TGCGCCAGCAGTACCTACGAGCAGTACTTC
TRBJ2-1	TRBD2	TRBV7-8	.	CASSFGDTPAGGPSLF	TGTGCCAGCAGCTTTGGTGACACCCCAGCGGGAGGGCCCTCACTCTTC
TRBJ2-7	.	TRBV12-5	.	CASGLGGQGAGEQYF	TGTGCTAGTGGTTTGGGGGGGCAGGGCGCGGGAGAGCAGTACTTC
TRBJ1-4	.	TRBV15	.	CAPEGGAREKLFF	TGTGCCCCTGAGGGGGGGGCGAGAGAAAAACTGTTTTTT
TRBJ1-4	.	TRBV2	.	CASSEAGTTTNEKLFF	TGTGCCAGCAGTGAAGCCGGGACAACAACTAATGAAAAACTGTTTTTT
TRBJ2-3	.	TRBV6-1	.	CASNPTALTDTQYF	TGTGCCAGCAACCCCACAGCACTCACAGATACGCAGTATTTT
TRBJ2-1	TRBD2	TRBV29-1	.	CSVWDYLFSYNEQFF	TGCAGCGTTTGGGACTATCTCTTTTCTTACAATGAGCAGTTCTTC
TRBJ2-1	TRBD2	TRBV19	.	CASRFSGSSYNEQFF	TGTGCCAGTAGGTTTAGCGGGAGTTCCTACAATGAGCAGTTCTTC
TRBJ2-7	TRBD1	TRBV19	.	CASSIDLSSDRDIYEQYF	TGTGCCAGTAGTATAGATCTATCTTCCGACAGGGATATCTACGAGCAGTACTTC
TRBJ2-2	TRBD1	TRBV19	.	CASSIIVDRDPNTGELFF	TGTGCCAGTAGTATCATCGTGGACAGGGACCCGAACACCGGGGAGCTGTTTTTT
TRBJ2-7	.	TRBV7-9	once	CASSPGLGPEQYF	TGTGCCAGCAGCCCTGGACTCGGTCCCGAGCAGTACTTC
TRBJ2-3	.	TRBV11-2	.	CASARRGHTDTQYF	TGTGCCAGCGCCCGCAGGGGCCACACAGATACGCAGTATTTT
TRBJ2-7	.	TRBV5-1	.	CASSLAHTESYEQYF	TGCGCCAGCAGCTTGGCCCACACTGAATCCTACGAGCAGTACTTC
TRBJ2-7	TRBD1	TRBV28	.	CASKDRGPAHEQYF	TGTGCCAGCAAAGACAGGGGGCCGGCCCACGAGCAGTACTTC
TRBJ2-1	.	TRBV5-1	.	CASSLEAGFNEQFF	TGCGCCAGCAGCTTGGAGGCAGGATTCAATGAGCAGTTCTTC
TRBJ1-5	.	TRBV28	.	CASSTLDSNQPQHF	TGTGCCAGCAGTACCCTGGATAGCAATCAGCCCCAGCATTTT
TRBJ2-7	.	TRBV14	.	CASSHGSYEQYF	TGTGCCAGCAGCCATGGATCCTACGAGCAGTACTTC
TRBJ2-3	.	TRBV27	.	CASSSLDREGSGLALDTQYF	TGTGCCAGCAGTTCATTGGACAGGGAGGGCTCTGGACTAGCGCTTGATACGCAGTATTTT
TRBJ2-7	TRBD2	TRBV7-2	.	CASSLSAGAYKTYEQYF	TGTGCCAGCAGCTTATCGGCGGGAGCTTATAAAACCTACGAGCAGTACTTC
TRBJ2-7	.	TRBV6-1	.	CASSQPPGSSYEQYF	TGTGCCAGCAGCCAGCCCCCGGGGAGCTCCTACGAGCAGTACTTC
TRBJ2-7	.	TRBV28	.	CASSFGVYEQYF	TGTGCCAGCAGTTTCGGGGTTTACGAGCAGTACTTC
TRBJ1-2	.	TRBV14	.	CASSQDSGVWNYGYTF	TGTGCCAGCAGCCAAGACTCGGGGGTGTGGAACTATGGCTACACCTTC
TRBJ2-7	.	TRBV29-1	.	CSVETGGGPYEQYF	TGCAGCGTTGAGACCGGCGGGGGCCCCTACGAGCAGTACTTC
TRBJ2-5	.	TRBV11-3	.	CASSPTRSVKTQYF	TGTGCCAGCAGCCCGACTCGGTCCGTGAAGACCCAGTACTTC
TRBJ2-3	TRBD2	TRBV7-8	.	CASSLTSGRSLGRATDTQYF	TGTGCCAGCAGCTTAACTAGCGGGAGATCGCTGGGTAGGGCCACAGATACGCAGTATTTT
TRBJ2-7	.	TRBV28	.	CASSVVGVDEQYF	TGTGCCAGCAGTGTCGTGGGGGTCGACGAGCAGTACTTC
TRBJ2-7	TRBD2	TRBV10-3	.	CAISESAGGVEQYF	TGTGCCATCAGTGAGTCAGCGGGAGGGGTTGAGCAGTACTTC
TRBJ2-1	TRBD1	TRBV5-4	.	CASSSGQGVYWQFF	TGTGCCAGCAGCTCTGGACAGGGTGTTTATTGGCAGTTCTTC
TRBJ2-5	TRBD2	TRBV7-2	.	CASSLILAGVGETQYF	TGTGCCAGCAGCTTAATCCTAGCGGGAGTCGGGGAGACCCAGTACTTC
TRBJ2-1	.	TRBV4-1	.	CASSQEHMGQGSYNEQFF	TGCGCCAGCAGCCAAGAGCATATGGGGCAGGGCTCCTACAATGAGCAGTTCTTC
TRBJ2-1	TRBD2	TRBV18	.	CASSETSGFSYNEQFF	TGTGCCAGCTCAGAAACTAGCGGGTTCTCCTACAATGAGCAGTTCTTC
TRBJ2-3	TRBD2	TRBV6-5	.	CASTGLAGGPLHF	TGTGCCAGCACCGGACTAGCGGGAGGGCCATTGCATTTT
TRBJ2-5	TRBD1	TRBV9	.	CASSAPDRAEETQYF	TGTGCCAGCAGCGCCCCTGACAGGGCGGAAGAGACCCAGTACTTC
TRBJ2-6	.	TRBV5-4	.	CASSLVGPGANVLTF	TGTGCCAGCAGCTTGGTGGGCCCTGGGGCCAACGTCCTGACTTTC
TRBJ1-5	TRBD1	TRBV6-5	.	CASSTGVWNQPQHF	TGTGCCAGCAGTACAGGGGTTTGGAATCAGCCCCAGCATTTT
TRBJ2-1	TRBD1	TRBV5-1	.	CASSTGQGVSYNEQFF	TGCGCCAGCAGCACTGGACAGGGGGTATCCTACAATGAGCAGTTCTTC
TRBJ1-5	.	TRBV7-9	.	CASSLSGIQPQHF	TGTGCCAGCAGCTTAAGCGGGATTCAGCCCCAGCATTTT
TRBJ2-5	.	TRBV7-2	.	CASSLTIGGYQETQYF	TGTGCCAGCAGCTTAACCATCGGCGGGTATCAAGAGACCCAGTACTTC
TRBJ2-1	TRBD2	TRBV27	.	CASSLFAGRLAGYNEQFF	TGTGCCAGCAGTTTGTTCGCCGGGAGACTAGCGGGCTACAATGAGCAGTTCTTC
TRBJ2-7	.	TRBV7-6	.	CASSLAGDRMGAEQYF	TGTGCCAGCAGCTTAGCGGGTGACAGGATGGGGGCGGAGCAGTACTTC
TRBJ2-7	TRBD2	TRBV7-9	once	CASTSSLAGVYEQYF	TGTGCCAGCACCTCATCACTAGCGGGGGTCTACGAGCAGTACTTC